This T cell receptor (beta chain) was recovered during a study of breast tumors, draining lymph nodes, adjacent tissues. This clonotype was recorded at least ten times. Its antigen is undetermined. TCRdb analysed the multiplex PCR reads with MiXCR anew, one entry per CDR3 protein. The sample lists more than 100,000 distinct CDR3 sequences, 20% to 25% seen once, with roughly 2.7% in the top ten. Broader study findings: Tumor T cell lymph node origin was a supported hypothesis, not proven. The data were judged consistent with most tumor T cells coming from lymph node and expanding in tumor. Tumors had less TCR diversity than lymph nodes, more than nontumor tissue.

This CDR3 has 16 residues. Trimming removed 5 bases from V and 1 base from J; junction bases left unmatched: 6. Germline CDR1 is MNHEY and CDR2 is SVGEGT. Samples came from axillary lymph nodes draining the breast cancer. V and J are TRBV6-2 or TRBV6-3 and TRBJ2-3; 10 nucleotides agree with TRBD2. What was sequenced was axillary lymph node tissue. The clonotype comes from a female donor with breast cancer. Some clones in this sample may be carry-over from other donors' samples. Here the CDR3 DNA reads TGTGCCAGCAGTCTGGATCTAGCGGGAGGCACAGATACGCAGTATTTT. It yields the protein CASSLDLAGGTDTQYF.